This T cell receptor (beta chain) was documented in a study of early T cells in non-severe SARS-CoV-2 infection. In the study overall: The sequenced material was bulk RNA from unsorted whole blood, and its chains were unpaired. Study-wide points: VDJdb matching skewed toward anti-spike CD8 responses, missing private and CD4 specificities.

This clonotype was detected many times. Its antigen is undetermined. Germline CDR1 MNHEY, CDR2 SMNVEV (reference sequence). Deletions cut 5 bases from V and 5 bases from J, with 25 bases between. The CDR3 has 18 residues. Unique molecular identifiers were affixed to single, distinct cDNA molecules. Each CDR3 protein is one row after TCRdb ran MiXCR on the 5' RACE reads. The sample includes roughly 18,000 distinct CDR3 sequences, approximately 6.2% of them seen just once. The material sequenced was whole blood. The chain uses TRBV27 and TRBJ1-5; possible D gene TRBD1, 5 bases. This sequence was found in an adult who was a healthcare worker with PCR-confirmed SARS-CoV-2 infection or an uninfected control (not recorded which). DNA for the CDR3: TGTGCCAGCAGTAGTTCCCGACGGACACAGGAATCCTATCAGCCCCAGCATTTT. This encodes CASSSSRRTQESYQPQHF.